Reported below is one T cell receptor beta chain. The source of the sample is a study of cytomegalovirus exposure and HLA in healthy donors. This CDR3 spans 17 amino acids. Trimming shortened V by 1 base and J by 4 bases, and 17 bases separated the two germline ends. Looked up from germline, CDR1 is SGHRS and CDR2 is YFSETQ. Use of 60 Vbeta and 13 Jbeta primers characterized the PCR. Only in-frame clones appear in the TCRdb table, and some are missing; sequencing was by immunoSEQ multiplex PCR. Here the sample spans around 80,000 clones, over 65% being singletons. This TCR derives from a man aged 40-55 years in good health and CMV-seropositive. Sequencing was done on a sample of PBMCs. The genes are TRBV5-1 and TRBJ2-2; a possible D gene is TRBD2 (5 bases). The CDR3, as DNA: TGCGCCAGCAGCTTGTCTCCGACCGGGAATATCACCGGGGAGCTGTTTTTT. Its protein product is CASSLSPTGNITGELFF.